The 28 T cell receptor beta chains below come from one sample, sequenced in a study of kidney transplant recipient with SARS-CoV-2 infection. TCRdb reanalysed the reads using MiXCR and keeps one entry per CDR3 protein. The sample yields 200,000 to 250,000 distinct CDR3 sequences, under 30% seen once. The source was a blood sample, collected at baseline and on roughly day 110 from a kidney transplant recipient. These receptors all come from a male patient younger than 45 who had COVID-19 and was a kidney transplant recipient. Some T cells may be provided by the graft donor.

This clonotype occurred many times. V usage is TRBV5-5 and J usage is TRBJ1-1, with D hard to call. Germline V CDR1 and CDR2: SGHKS, YYEKEE (reference sequence). The CDR3 extends over 16 amino acids. V dropped 4 bases and J dropped 4 bases, with 20 bases sitting between them. The CDR3 here is CASSQSVGLRITEAFF. CDR3 DNA sequence: TGTGCCAGCAGCCAAAGCGTGGGGTTGCGGATCACTGAAGCTTTCTTT. Drawing the rest from reference TRBV5-5 and TRBJ1-1, the complete variable domain is DAGVTQSPTHLIKTRGQQVTLRCSPISGHKSVSWYQQVLGQGPQFIFQYYEKEERGRGNFPDRFSARQFPNYSSELNVNALLLGDSALYLCASSQSVGLRITEAFFGQGTRLTVV.

Ten or more counts support this clonotype. This sequence joins TRBV19 and TRBJ1-5; no firm D call. Germline values: CDR1 LNHDA, CDR2 SQIVND (reference sequence). The CDR3 runs to 14 residues. V lost 3 bases and J 7 bases, leaving 13 bases between the germline ends. Here the CDR3 reads CASSISGGIQPQHF. The CDR3 DNA reads TGTGCCAGTAGTATTTCAGGAGGGATCCAGCCCCAGCATTTT. The complete variable domain, with remaining parts taken from reference TRBV19 and TRBJ1-5, reads DGGITQSPKYLFRKEGQNVTLSCEQNLNHDAMYWYRQDPGQGLRLIYYSQIVNDFQKGDIAEGYSVSREKKESFPLTVTSAQKNPTAFYLCASSISGGIQPQHFGDGTRLSIL.

Comment on this clonotype: With a much larger clone just one base away, this may be a read error. The DNA of the CDR3 is TGTGCCAGTAGTGGACCAGGGCTCAATGTGCAGTTCTTC. Translation gives CASSGPGLNVQFF. The chain links TRBV19 to TRBJ2-1; tentative D call: TRBD1 (5 bases). Germline V CDR1 and CDR2: LNHDA, SQIVND (reference sequence). The CDR3 is 13 amino acids.

This clonotype came up many times. This rearrangement joins TRBV9 to TRBJ2-1, with 7 positions matching TRBD2. V lost 5 bases to trimming and J lost 3 bases; unmatched junction nucleotides: 11. Germline CDR1 reads SGDLS; CDR2 reads YYNGEE. The CDR3 has 16 amino acids. CDR3 bases: TGTGCCAGCAGTAGGGAAGGGCTAGCGGTCTACAATGAGCAGTTCTTC. Translated: CASSREGLAVYNEQFF.

This clonotype was seen ten or more times. The chain links TRBV6-5 to TRBJ1-2; D perhaps matches TRBD1 (6 bases). Germline V CDR1 and CDR2: MNHEY, SVGAGI. This CDR3 has 12 residues. V was pared by 6 bases and J by 2 bases, with 7 bases between. CDR3 residues: CASRDSNYGYTF. CDR3 coding DNA: TGTGCCAGCAGGGACAGCAACTATGGCTACACCTTC.

This clonotype was observed at least ten times. CDR3 coding DNA: TGTGCCAGCAGTTCCCTAGGGGGGGGGCACAATGAGCAGTTCTTC. Amino acids: CASSSLGGGHNEQFF. The chain combines TRBV12-3 or TRBV12-4 with TRBJ2-1; perhaps TRBD2 as D (7 bases). CDR3 size: 15 residues. V was clipped by 4 bases and J by 5 bases, with 15 bases between them.

This clonotype was seen at least ten times. The J gene is TRBJ1-6, the V gene TRBV9; D is possibly TRBD1 (5 bases). The CDR3 totals 14 residues. Looked up from germline, CDR1 is SGDLS and CDR2 is YYNGEE. Trimming removed 2 bases at V and 9 bases at J, with 12 bases between. DNA of the CDR3: TGTGCCAGCAGCGTGGAAGGGGCAATTTCACCCCTCCACTTT. The encoded protein is CASSVEGAISPLHF.

As to this clonotype: A clone one base away is much larger, so this may be a read error. The V gene is TRBV4-3, the J gene TRBJ2-4, with D perhaps matching TRBD1 (6 bases). Germline V gene data show CDR1 as LGHNA and CDR2 as YSLEER. CDR3 size: 15 residues. As DNA, the CDR3 is TGCGCCAGCAGCCATAACACCGGGACAATGGACGAGCAGCACTTC. Amino acids: CASSHNTGTMDEQHF.

This clonotype was seen only a few times. The chain links TRBV7-6 to TRBJ1-2; no reliable D call. The length of the CDR3 is 17 residues. Between the trimmed V and J ends, which lost 5 bases and 4 bases, there was a span of 23 bases. Germline V CDR1 and CDR2: SGHVS, FNYEAQ. As DNA, the CDR3 is TGTGCCAGCAGCGTGTGGTGTGAATCTCGAAAGACCTATGGCTACACCTTC. Its protein product is CASSVWCESRKTYGYTF.

This clonotype has ten or more counts. V is TRBV15 and J is TRBJ1-2, with unresolved D. Trimming left V 5 bases short and J 4 bases short, with 23 bases between. This CDR3 spans 17 amino acids. Germline V gene lookup returns CDR1 LNHNV and CDR2 YYDKDF (reference sequence). The DNA for the CDR3 is TGTGCCACCAGCGACATGAGAAGGTGTGGAAAGACCTATGGCTACACCTTC. Amino acid sequence: CATSDMRRCGKTYGYTF.

Concerning this clonotype: A read error may explain this, as a much larger clone is one base away. This chain links TRBV19 with TRBJ1-2; D may be TRBD1 (5 bases). CDR3 size: 15 residues. Germline CDR1 reads LNHDA; CDR2 reads SQIVND (reference sequence). CDR3 in DNA: TGTGTCAGTAGTACCATAATAGGGGCGTCACATGGCTACACCTTC. This gives the protein CVSSTIIGASHGYTF.

This chain joins TRBV5-6 and TRBJ2-3; the D is unclear. The CDR3 runs to 15 residues. Trimming removed 4 bases at V and 0 bases at J, with 12 bases between. The germline gives CDR1 SGHDT, CDR2 YYEEEE. For the CDR3, the DNA is TGTGCCAGCAGCCCGCAGCCTCTTAGCACAGATACGCAGTATTTT. It translates to CASSPQPLSTDTQYF.

A word on this clonotype: The junction departs from germline at one end; a sequencing error may be responsible. The chain has TRBV6-1 and TRBJ2-7; tentative D call: TRBD1 (5 bases). CDR1 is MNHNS, CDR2 SASEGT, per germline. This CDR3 comprises 13 residues. CDR3 sequence (DNA): TGTGCCAGCAGTGAAAGGACAACCTACGGGCAGTACTTT. Protein product: CASSERTTYGQYF.

This clonotype has just a few counts. The chain employs TRBV19 and TRBJ2-7, with D possibly matching TRBD1 (6 bases). Per the germline V gene, CDR1 is LNHDA and CDR2 is SQIVND (reference sequence). V was cut by 5 bases and J by 2 bases, with 13 bases left in between. CDR3 length: 14 amino acids. DNA for the CDR3: TGTGCCAGTAGTCTCGGGACACAAACCTACGAGCAGTACTTC. Protein sequence: CASSLGTQTYEQYF.

Comment on this clonotype: A much larger clone lies one base from this, so it may be a read error. CDR3 loop: CAWSWGDEQFF. The CDR3 coding sequence is TGTGCCTGGAGTTGGGGCGATGAGCAGTTCTTC. V gene TRBV30 combines with J gene TRBJ2-1; perhaps TRBD1 as D (5 bases). The CDR3 is 11 residues long. Germline CDR1 and CDR2: GTSNPN and SVGIG (reference sequence). V shed 2 bases and J shed 8 bases, with 7 bases lying between them.

With respect to this clonotype: A much larger clone sits a single nucleotide away, making a read error possible. The V and J genes are TRBV5-6 and TRBJ2-7; tentative D call: TRBD2 (5 bases). With 6 bases removed from V and 0 bases from J, the gap between germline ends came to 13 bases. The V gene's germline CDR1 is SGHDT and CDR2 YYEEEE. The CDR3 length is 14 residues. Written as DNA, the CDR3 is TGTGCCAGCAACTTCCCACGGGGCTCCTACGAGCAGTACTTC. It yields the protein CASNFPRGSYEQYF.

With regard to this clonotype: This may be a read error, as it is one base from a much larger clone. This chain uses TRBV28 with TRBJ2-5, with D perhaps being TRBD1 or TRBD2 (7 bases each). The last part of the DNA fits TRBJ2-7 better; the J call may be wrong. Germline assignment: CDR1 MDHEN and CDR2 SYDVKM. The CDR3 extends over 17 amino acids. CDR3 region: CASSPQGGTLLRYEQYF. The CDR3, as DNA: TGTGCCAGCAGTCCGCAGGGGGGGACTCTCCTACGATACGAGCAGTACTTC.

The chain recombines TRBV9 with TRBJ2-1; 7 positions agree with TRBD2. Germline loops: CDR1 SGDLS, CDR2 YYNGEE. There are 15 residues in the CDR3. V shed 4 bases, J shed 0 bases, and the junction held 4 bases outside the gene matches. The CDR3 bases are TGTGCCAGCAGCCCTGGGGGGGGCTCCTACAATGAGCAGTTCTTC. This encodes CASSPGGGSYNEQFF.

This clonotype has a handful of counts. The chain carries TRBV19 and TRBJ2-1, with D perhaps TRBD2 (6 bases). Trimming removed 6 bases at V and 5 bases at J, with 17 bases between. CDR1 is LNHDA and CDR2 is SQIVND in the germline V gene (reference sequence). The CDR3 consists of 15 residues. The CDR3 DNA reads as TGTGCCAGTAGGCGACGGGGGAACCACGACAATGAGCAGTTCTTC. Translated, it gives CASRRRGNHDNEQFF.

This clonotype was recorded many times. The chain has TRBV19 and TRBJ2-2; D is uncertain. This CDR3 comprises 18 residues. In germline, CDR1 is LNHDA, CDR2 SQIVND (reference sequence). Trimming took off 5 bases at V and 8 bases at J, with 27 bases between the two ends. The CDR3 sequence is CASSPSVGYSDPTGELFF. CDR3 bases: TGTGCCAGTAGTCCATCGGTCGGGTACAGCGACCCTACTGGGGAGCTGTTTTTT.

This clonotype was seen at least ten times. The genes are TRBV20-1 and TRBJ1-5, with a tentative D call TRBD1 (5 bases). Deletions cut 0 bases from V and 3 bases from J, with 15 bases between. From germline, CDR1 is DFQATT and CDR2 SNEGSKA (reference sequence). This CDR3 is 16 amino acids long. In DNA, the CDR3 is TGCAGTGCTAGAGATAATAGGGCAGGGAACAATCAGCCCCAGCATTTT. Amino acids: CSARDNRAGNNQPQHF.

This clonotype was seen only a few times. V gene TRBV9 combines with J gene TRBJ2-3; 15 bases map to TRBD2. Germline CDR1 SGDLS, CDR2 YYNGEE. The length of the CDR3 is 21 residues. V lost 4 bases, J lost 6 bases, and 21 bases stayed unmatched. The CDR3 sequence: CASSQGPGTSGRSLLLDTQYF. CDR3 in DNA: TGTGCCAGCAGCCAGGGGCCCGGGACTAGCGGGAGGTCCCTTTTGTTGGATACGCAGTATTTT.

To note about this clonotype: This may be a read error, as it is one base from a much larger clone. The V gene is TRBV7-6, the J gene TRBJ2-1; no definite D call. Trimming pared 4 bases from V and 2 bases from J, leaving 12 bases between. In germline, CDR1 is SGHVS, CDR2 FNYEAQ. CDR3 size: 15 residues. Written as DNA, the CDR3 is TGTGCCAGCAGCTACAGCGTTAGCCCCTACAATGAGCAGTTCTTC. Protein sequence: CASSYSVSPYNEQFF.

With respect to this clonotype: This may be a read error, as it is one base from a much larger clone. V gene TRBV12-3 or TRBV12-4 combines with J gene TRBJ1-1, with D perhaps TRBD1 (5 bases). This CDR3 comprises 16 residues. V gave up 1 base and J gave up 1 base, with 13 bases separating them. CDR3 sequence: CASSLGYGGTNTEAFF. The CDR3 nucleotides read TGTGCCAGCAGTTTAGGGTATGGGGGGACGAACACTGAAGCTTTCTTT.

This clonotype was observed many times. The rearrangement links TRBV18 to TRBJ2-5; TRBD1 matches at 12 bases. CDR3 length equals 15 residues. The V gene end was trimmed by 3 bases and the J gene end by 5 bases; junction bases not matched to a gene: 4. Germline CDR1 and CDR2: KGHSH and LQKENI. CDR3 region: CASSPGQGAWETQYF. The DNA of the CDR3 is TGTGCCAGCTCACCGGGACAGGGGGCATGGGAGACCCAGTACTTC.

The chain combines TRBV8-2 with TRBJ1-2. TRBV8-2 is given as a pseudogene. The CDR3 contains 16 residues. CDR3 amino acids: CGSKYHDSRKTYGYTF. CDR3 sequence (DNA): TGTGGCAGTAAATACCATGATAGCCGAAAGACCTATGGCTACACCTTC.

As to this clonotype: A much more abundant neighbour one base away suggests this may be a read error. V is TRBV15 and J is TRBJ1-5, with D unresolved. This CDR3 has 13 residues. Germline lookup yields CDR1 LNHNV and CDR2 YYDKDF (reference sequence). The CDR3 nucleotides are TGTGCCACCGGCAGAGATAGCAATCAGCCCCAGCATTTT. Encoded protein: CATGRDSNQPQHF.

On this clonotype itself: This clone may be a read error of a much larger clone one base away. V usage is TRBV7-9 and J usage is TRBJ1-2; D is undetermined. V shed 0 bases and J shed 3 bases, with 8 bases lying between them. CDR3 length: 14 amino acids. Germline V gene lookup returns CDR1 SEHNR and CDR2 FQNEAQ (reference sequence). The CDR3 DNA follows: TGTGCCAGCAGCTTAGCTGCAGGTGACTATGGCTACACCTTC. Residues: CASSLAAGDYGYTF. The whole variable domain, remainder taken from reference TRBV7-9 and TRBJ1-2, is DTGVSQNPRHKITKRGQNVTFRCDPISEHNRLYWYRQTLGQGPEFLTYFQNEAQLEKSRLLSDRFSAERPKGSFSTLEIQRTEQGDSAMYLCASSLAAGDYGYTFGSGTRLTVV.